This T cell receptor (beta chain) comes out of a study of regulatory T cells in long-lasting Graves disease. Time point defined: newly diagnosed GD, antithyroid drugs for less than 3 months. PBMC-extracted RNA yielded the TCR library. For TCR beta, libraries came from iRepertoire HTBI primers and Arm-PCR of CDR3 regions. In TCRdb, the multiplex PCR reads were re-called with MiXCR into one record per CDR3 protein. The sample yields roughly 520,000 distinct CDR3 sequences, 9.5% to 15% seen once. General study results and limits: Compared with new cases, persistent Graves' patients showed reduced TCR diversity. Favoring TRBV28, TRBJ1-2 and TRBJ2-5 was a feature seen in persistent disease.

The CDR3 loop spans 13 amino acids. Between the trimmed V and J ends, which lost 4 bases and 5 bases, there was a span of 10 bases. Germline CDR1 KGHDR, CDR2 SFDVKD. This clonotype was recorded at least ten times. Its antigen is as yet unknown. This same sample was also part of a study on T cells in Graves' hyperthyroidism and ophthalmopathy. In that study: Also found in blood were most expanded thyroid clonotypes above 0.001.

The sample in question was peripheral blood mononuclear cells (PBMCs), obtained at new diagnosis, from a patient treated with antithyroid drugs. This clonotype was obtained from a woman aged 25 to 39 with Graves disease. The chain combines TRBV24-1 with TRBJ2-5; D might be TRBD1 or TRBD2, each matching 5 bases. CDR3 sequence: CATSDPGRETQYF. The CDR3 DNA reads as TGTGCCACCAGTGACCCGGGGCGGGAGACCCAGTACTTC.